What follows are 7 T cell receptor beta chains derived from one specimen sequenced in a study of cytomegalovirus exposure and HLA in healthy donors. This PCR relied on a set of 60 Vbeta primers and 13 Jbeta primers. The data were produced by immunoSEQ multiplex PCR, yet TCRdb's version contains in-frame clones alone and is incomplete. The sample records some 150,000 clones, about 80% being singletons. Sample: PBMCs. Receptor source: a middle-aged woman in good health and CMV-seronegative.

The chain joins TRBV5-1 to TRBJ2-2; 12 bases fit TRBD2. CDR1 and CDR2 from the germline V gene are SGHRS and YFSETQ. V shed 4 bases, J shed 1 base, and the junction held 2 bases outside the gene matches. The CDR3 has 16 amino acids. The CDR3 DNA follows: TGCGCCAGCAGCGGACTAGCGGGGCGGAACACCGGGGAGCTGTTTTTT. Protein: CASSGLAGRNTGELFF.

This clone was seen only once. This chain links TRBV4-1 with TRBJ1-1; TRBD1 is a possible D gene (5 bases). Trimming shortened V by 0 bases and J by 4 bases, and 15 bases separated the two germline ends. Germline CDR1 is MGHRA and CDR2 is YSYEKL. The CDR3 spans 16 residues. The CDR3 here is CASSQDEGTPPTEAFF. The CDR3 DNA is TGCGCCAGCAGCCAAGATGAAGGGACTCCCCCCACTGAAGCTTTCTTT.

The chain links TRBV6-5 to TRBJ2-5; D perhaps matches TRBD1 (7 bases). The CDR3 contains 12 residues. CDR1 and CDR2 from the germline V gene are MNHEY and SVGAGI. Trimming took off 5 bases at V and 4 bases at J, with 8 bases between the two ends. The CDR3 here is CASSQGGETQYF. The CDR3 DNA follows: TGTGCCAGCAGTCAGGGGGGAGAGACCCAGTACTTC.

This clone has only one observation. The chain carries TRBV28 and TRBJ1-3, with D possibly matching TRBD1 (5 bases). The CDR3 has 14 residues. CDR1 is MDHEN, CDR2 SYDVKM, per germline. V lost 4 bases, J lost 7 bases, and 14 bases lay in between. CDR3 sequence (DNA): TGTGCCAGCAGTTCACCGGGAGGGACCAACACCATATATTTT. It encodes CASSSPGGTNTIYF.

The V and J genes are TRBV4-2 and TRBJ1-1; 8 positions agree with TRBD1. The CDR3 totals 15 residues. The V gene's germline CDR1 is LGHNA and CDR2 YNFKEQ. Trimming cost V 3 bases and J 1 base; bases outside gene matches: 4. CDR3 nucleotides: TGTGCCAGCAGCCACGCGGACAGGGCGAACACTGAAGCTTTCTTT. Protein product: CASSHADRANTEAFF.

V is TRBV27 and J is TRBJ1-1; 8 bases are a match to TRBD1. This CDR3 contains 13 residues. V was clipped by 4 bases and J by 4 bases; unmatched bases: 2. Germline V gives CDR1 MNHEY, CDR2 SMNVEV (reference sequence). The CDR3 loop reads CASSWTGSTEAFF. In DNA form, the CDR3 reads TGTGCCAGCAGTTGGACAGGGAGCACTGAAGCTTTCTTT.

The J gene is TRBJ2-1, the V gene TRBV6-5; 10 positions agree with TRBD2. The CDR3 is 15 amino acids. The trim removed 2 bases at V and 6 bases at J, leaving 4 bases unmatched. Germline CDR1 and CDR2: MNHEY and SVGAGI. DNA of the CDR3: TGTGCCAGCAGTTACGTGACTAGCGGGTTCAATGAGCAGTTCTTC. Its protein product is CASSYVTSGFNEQFF.